This T cell receptor (beta chain) was identified in a study of blood T cell repertoires in COVID-19. Study background: T cells, B-cell-depleted T cells, or PBMCs supplied cDNA or gDNA.

Germline CDR1 GTSNPN, CDR2 SVGIG (reference sequence). The germline V and J ends were trimmed by 0 bases and 7 bases, with 16 bases remaining between them. The CDR3 runs to 15 residues. Authors' methods: It was from reference gene primer amplification that nucleated cell counts were estimated. TCRdb keeps only in-frame clones here, not all; method: immunoSEQ multiplex PCR. V, J and clone size are taken as reported in that table, and D and trimming were inferred from the DNA itself. Here the sample spans 60,000 to 90,000 clones, over 65% being singletons. This sequence originates from a human donor with acute or convalescent COVID-19. The donor label of this sample is uncertain. The chain joins TRBV30 to TRBJ2-1, with D possibly being TRBD2 (6 bases). The sequenced material came from peripheral blood. This CDR3 reads CAWSVNSGLRNEQFF. CDR3 DNA sequence: TGTGCCTGGAGTGTCAACAGCGGGCTGAGGAATGAGCAGTTCTTC. Full variable domain (outside the CDR3, taken from reference TRBV30 and TRBJ2-1): SQTIHQWPATLVQPVGSPLSLECTVEGTSNPNLYWYRQAAGRGLQLLFYSVGIGQISSEVPQNLSASRPQDRQFILSSKKLLLSDSGFYLCAWSVNSGLRNEQFFGPGTRLTVL.